This T cell receptor beta chain is from a study of blood T cell repertoires in COVID-19. Study summary: Sites across the United States, Italy and Spain contributed samples from acute and convalescent COVID-19.

Clinical history as reported by participants underpinned cohort assignment. In the original analysis: Counts of nucleated cells, estimated from reference gene primer amplification, were obtained. TCRdb keeps only in-frame clones here, not all; method: immunoSEQ multiplex PCR. V, J and clone size are those of that table, while D and trimming were read from the DNA. In the table there are about 250,000 clones, 88% of which are singletons. There are 14 residues in the CDR3. V dropped 3 bases and J dropped 1; count of bases not matched to a gene: 2. The V gene's germline CDR1 is LGHNA and CDR2 YNFKEQ. The chain is built from TRBV4-2 and TRBJ1-1, with 7 bases aligning to TRBD1. Sample: PBMCs or T cells enriched from blood (not recorded which). The sequence was obtained from a woman in her fifties or sixties who had recovered from COVID-19. As DNA, the CDR3 is TGTGCCAGCAGCCAGACAGGGAGGAACACTGAAGCTTTCTTT. Translated, it gives CASSQTGRNTEAFF.